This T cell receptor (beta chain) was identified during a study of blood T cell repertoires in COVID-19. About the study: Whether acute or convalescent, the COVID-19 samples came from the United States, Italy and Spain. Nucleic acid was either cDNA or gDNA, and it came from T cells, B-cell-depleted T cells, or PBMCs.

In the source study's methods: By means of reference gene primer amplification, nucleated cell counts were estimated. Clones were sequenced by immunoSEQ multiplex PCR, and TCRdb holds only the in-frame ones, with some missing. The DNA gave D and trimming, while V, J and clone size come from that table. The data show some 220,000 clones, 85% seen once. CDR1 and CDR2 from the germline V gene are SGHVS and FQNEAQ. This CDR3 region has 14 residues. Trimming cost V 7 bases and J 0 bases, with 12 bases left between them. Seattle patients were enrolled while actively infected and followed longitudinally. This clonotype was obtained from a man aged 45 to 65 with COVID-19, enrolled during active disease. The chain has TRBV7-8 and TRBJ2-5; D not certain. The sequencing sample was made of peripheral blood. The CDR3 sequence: CASTLETYQETQYF. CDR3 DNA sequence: TGTGCCAGCACCCTAGAGACGTACCAAGAGACCCAGTACTTC.